Listed here are 19 T cell receptor beta chains from one sample, sequenced in a study of OX40 agonist ivuxolimab in advanced cancers. Only in-frame clones appear in the TCRdb table, and some are missing; sequencing was by immunoSEQ multiplex PCR. In the table there are some 39,000 clones, roughly 81% of which are singletons. The source material was CD4+ or CD8+ T cells sorted from blood, sampled in a trial of the OX40 agonist ivuxolimab. These receptors originate from an adult with an advanced solid tumor such as melanoma, head and neck, liver or kidney cancer.

The V call is TRBV30, the J call TRBJ2-2; the match to TRBD2 covers 10 bases. Per the germline V gene, CDR1 is GTSNPN and CDR2 is SVGIG (reference sequence). V lost 0 bases and J lost 0; bases outside the gene matches: 13. The CDR3 totals 20 residues. Here the CDR3 DNA reads TGTGCCTGGAGTGTACGCAGTAGCGGGAGGCCCCCACCGAACACCGGGGAGCTGTTTTTT. Translated: CAWSVRSSGRPPPNTGELFF.

The chain has TRBV19 and TRBJ1-4, with D uncertain. This CDR3 is 16 amino acids long. Looked up from germline, CDR1 is LNHDA and CDR2 is SQIVND (reference sequence). V was cut by 5 bases and J by 1 base, with 14 bases left in between. The CDR3 sequence: CASSLQDRRTNEKLFF. CDR3 coding DNA: TGTGCCAGTAGTCTCCAAGACCGCCGAACTAATGAAAAACTGTTTTTT.

The rearrangement links TRBV5-4 to TRBJ2-1, with a weak D call TRBD2 (5 bases). This CDR3 contains 17 residues. Germline CDR1 SGHNT, CDR2 YYREEE (reference sequence). V was shortened by 4 bases and J by 4 bases, with 21 bases between the two germline ends. CDR3 DNA: TGTGCCAGCAGCCCCAACCGTGGAGGATCGATGTACAATGAGCAGTTCTTC. Residues: CASSPNRGGSMYNEQFF.

The sample holds a few counts of this clone. Mismatch with germline at one junction end may stem from a read error. The rearrangement uses TRBV7-8 and TRBJ2-3; D assignment may be TRBD1 or TRBD2 (5 bases each). CDR1 is SGHVS and CDR2 is FQNEAQ in the germline V gene. The CDR3 has 12 residues. CDR3 loop: CASSLVERGPHF. CDR3 nucleotide sequence: TGTGCCAGCAGCTTAGTCGAACGGGGCCCACATTTT. Variable domain in full (rest from reference TRBV7-8 and TRBJ2-3): GAGVSQSPRYKVAKRGQDVALRCDPISGHVSLFWYQQALGQGPEFLTYFQNEAQLDKSGLPSDRFFAERPEGSVSTLKIQRTQQEDSAVYLCASSLVERGPHFGPGTRLTVL.

V gene TRBV2 combines with J gene TRBJ2-1; 10 nucleotides agree with TRBD1. V shed 4 bases and J 3 bases; nucleotides not matched to a gene: 3. Germline CDR1 SNHLY, CDR2 FYNNEI. The CDR3 runs 15 residues. The CDR3 is CASSADRGLYNEQFF. The CDR3, as DNA: TGTGCCAGCAGTGCAGACAGGGGGCTCTACAATGAGCAGTTCTTC.

The chain has TRBV6-1 and TRBJ1-5, with D possibly TRBD1 on 6 matching bases. This CDR3 contains 15 residues. Trimming stripped 4 bases from V and 4 bases from J, with 14 bases between. Germline V gene sequence: CDR1 MNHNS, CDR2 SASEGT. The CDR3 protein is CASSGWTVSNQPQHF. The CDR3 region has the DNA TGTGCCAGCAGTGGGTGGACAGTGTCAAATCAGCCCCAGCATTTT.

This clone was seen once. The chain has TRBV11-3 and TRBJ2-7, with 8 bases aligning to TRBD2. The CDR3 sequence is 14 residues long. Germline CDR1 and CDR2: SGHNT and YENEEA. Losses at the gene ends were 8 bases for V and 2 bases for J; bases not matched to a gene: 8. DNA for the CDR3: TGTGCCAGCGGATCGGGAGGGCCTCCCTACGAGCAGTACTTC. Protein product: CASGSGGPPYEQYF.

This clone showed up just a few times. The chain uses TRBV6-5 and TRBJ1-3, with a weak D call TRBD1 (5 bases). Germline V gene data show CDR1 as MNHEY and CDR2 as SVGAGI. V lost 5 bases to trimming and J lost 0 bases, with 11 bases between them. The CDR3 loop spans 15 amino acids. DNA for the CDR3: TGTGCCAGCAGTCGGGACGGGAGCTCTGGAAACACCATATATTTT. It codes for CASSRDGSSGNTIYF.

The chain joins TRBV5-1 to TRBJ2-5; 9 bases fit TRBD2. Germline lookup yields CDR1 SGHRS and CDR2 YFSETQ. CDR3 length equals 14 residues. The J segment lost 2 bases and the V segment lost 4 bases, leaving 3 bases of the junction unmatched. As DNA, the CDR3 is TGCGCCAGCAGCCCTAGCGGGGCTCAAGAGACCCAGTACTTC. It encodes CASSPSGAQETQYF.

The chain joins TRBV6-6 to TRBJ2-6; 10 bases fit TRBD1. Germline assignment: CDR1 MNHNY and CDR2 SVGAGI (reference sequence). After removal of 8 bases from V and 2 bases from J, the junction contained 6 bases not matched to a gene. The CDR3 contains 16 residues. CDR3 sequence reads: CASFRDRGAGANVLTF. CDR3 sequence (DNA): TGTGCCAGCTTCCGGGACAGGGGAGCTGGGGCCAACGTCCTGACTTTC.

V and J are TRBV29-1 and TRBJ1-2; D gene uncertain. Germline CDR1 is SQVTM and CDR2 is ANQGSEA. Trimming removed 4 bases from V and 1 base from J, with 10 bases in between. The CDR3 extends over 13 amino acids. CDR3 sequence: CSVAARSNYGYTF. CDR3 DNA: TGCAGCGTTGCGGCCCGGAGTAACTATGGCTACACCTTC. The variable domain in full, with the rest retrieved from reference TRBV29-1 and TRBJ1-2, is SAVISQKPSRDICQRGTSLTIQCQVDSQVTMMFWYRQQPGQSLTLIATANQGSEATYESGFVIDKFPISRPNLTFSTLTVSNMSPEDSSIYLCSVAARSNYGYTFGSGTRLTVV.

The CDR3 nucleotides read TGTGCCAGCAGCTTAACTTTGAGACAGGGGCTCCTTAATTCACCCCTCCACTTT. Amino acid sequence: CASSLTLRQGLLNSPLHF. The chain couples TRBV7-9 to TRBJ1-6, with 8 bases identical to TRBD1. CDR1 is SEHNR and CDR2 is FQNEAQ in the germline V gene (reference sequence). This CDR3 has 18 residues. Unmatched junction bases numbered 12, after V lost 2 bases and J lost 6 bases.

CDR3 region: CASSQGRYPGQGNTEAFF. The CDR3 coding sequence is TGTGCCAGCAGCCAAGGGCGATATCCGGGACAGGGTAACACTGAAGCTTTCTTT. The V gene is TRBV14, the J gene TRBJ1-1, with 9 bases matching TRBD1. Looked up from germline, CDR1 is SGHDN and CDR2 is FVKESK. CDR3 length: 18 residues. V lost 1 base, J lost 2 bases, and 11 bases stayed unmatched.

The V and J genes are TRBV10-1 and TRBJ2-5; tentatively, D is TRBD2 (7 bases). The CDR3 is 15 residues long. Deletions cut 8 bases from V and 4 bases from J, with 20 bases between. From germline, CDR1 is WNHNN and CDR2 SYGVQD (reference sequence). The CDR3 DNA reads TGCGCCAGCTGGGGGGGGGCCTCTTATCTAGAGACCCAGTACTTC. As protein: CASWGGASYLETQYF.

Of note for this clone: The junction shows a germline mismatch at one end, possibly a read error. This chain uses TRBV28 with TRBJ1-2, with TRBD1 matching over 9 bases. The germline V gene encodes CDR1 MDHEN and CDR2 SYDVKM. CDR3 length equals 15 residues. The CDR3 coding sequence is TGTGCCAGCAGGTTATCCGGGACAGGGAGGCATGGCTACACCTTC. It encodes CASRLSGTGRHGYTF.

This clone appeared a few times. The CDR3 reads CASTRDGRNQPQHF. CDR3 coding DNA: TGTGCCAGCACCCGGGACGGTCGCAATCAGCCCCAGCATTTT. The gene calls are TRBV6-5 and TRBJ1-5; D may be TRBD1 (5 bases). Germline-derived CDR1 and CDR2 are MNHEY and SVGAGI. V lost 7 bases to trimming and J lost 2 bases, with 12 bases between them. This CDR3 contains 14 residues.

The chain combines TRBV28 with TRBJ1-1; D may be TRBD1 (5 bases). CDR1 and CDR2 from the germline V gene are MDHEN and SYDVKM. This CDR3 is 14 amino acids long. V was cut by 7 bases and J by 4 bases, with 16 bases left in between. In nucleotides, the CDR3 is TGTGCCAGCATTACGGGGGGGGAGCTCACTGAAGCTTTCTTT. This codes for CASITGGELTEAFF.

The table lists this clone with a few counts. The V and J genes are TRBV7-3 and TRBJ2-1; D is possibly TRBD2 (6 bases). Germline CDR1 and CDR2: SGHTA and FQGTGA. CDR3 length equals 14 residues. Trimming shortened V by 0 bases and J by 6 bases, and 9 bases separated the two germline ends. The CDR3 bases are TGTGCCAGCAGCTTAACAGGGACTCTCAATGAGCAGTTCTTC. Amino acids: CASSLTGTLNEQFF.

This chain uses TRBV5-1 with TRBJ1-3; D not certain. The CDR3 totals 15 residues. CDR1 SGHRS and CDR2 YFSETQ come from the germline V gene. V was shortened by 1 base and J by 2 bases, with 10 bases between the two germline ends. The CDR3 loop reads CASSLQSTTGNTIYF. The CDR3 DNA reads TGCGCCAGCAGCTTGCAATCGACAACTGGAAACACCATATATTTT.